What follows describes a single T cell receptor beta chain. The data were taken from a study of blood T cell repertoires in COVID-19. Study details: There were acute and convalescent COVID-19 samples, and they came from the United States, Italy and Spain. T cells, B-cell-depleted T cells, or PBMCs provided the cDNA or gDNA that served as material.

The Seattle patients joined while their infection was active and were tracked longitudinally afterward. Using immunoSEQ multiplex PCR, the repertoire was profiled, and TCRdb retains in-frame clones only, with some absent. The sample carries 300,000 to 450,000 clones, more than 75% recorded once. V lost 1 base, J lost 7 bases, and 6 bases lay in between. CDR3 length equals 11 residues. Per germline, CDR1 SGHDT and CDR2 YYEEEE. The V gene is TRBV5-6, the J gene TRBJ2-7, with D tentatively TRBD1 (5 bases). The sequenced material came from peripheral blood. The sequence was obtained from a woman aged 25 to 39 with COVID-19, enrolled during active disease. The CDR3 region has the DNA TGTGCCAGCAGCTTGACAGGTGAGCAGTACTTC. This gives the protein CASSLTGEQYF.